This T cell receptor (beta chain) was sequenced during a study of cytotoxic CD8 clonotypes in ibrutinib-treated CLL. Study information: Response sampling occurred after a median approximately eleven months of treatment (range 6 to 36). Each sample contained, on average, just over 250,000 productive templates and roughly 96,000 productive rearrangements. Points from the study as a whole: The clonality went up when patients responded to ibrutinib and dropped back toward baseline at progression.

This clone was observed a few times. Its antigen is not known. Investigators sourced about 2 micrograms of genomic DNA from cryopreserved PBMCs for TCR beta libraries. Produced via immunoSEQ multiplex PCR; TCRdb's table is partial and in-frame only. The data hold 150,000 or so clones, with around three quarters observed a single time. Trimming left V 0 bases short and J 1 base short, with 9 bases between. CDR1 is SGHNT, CDR2 YYREEE, per germline (reference sequence). The length of the CDR3 is 15 residues. This TCR came from a human donor with chronic lymphocytic leukemia. The sequencing used PBMCs, collected after 12 months of ibrutinib treatment. The chain has TRBV5-4 and TRBJ2-3, with D unclear. The CDR3 sequence is CASSLGGMGTDTQYF. Written as DNA, the CDR3 is TGTGCCAGCAGCTTGGGTGGGATGGGCACAGATACGCAGTATTTT.